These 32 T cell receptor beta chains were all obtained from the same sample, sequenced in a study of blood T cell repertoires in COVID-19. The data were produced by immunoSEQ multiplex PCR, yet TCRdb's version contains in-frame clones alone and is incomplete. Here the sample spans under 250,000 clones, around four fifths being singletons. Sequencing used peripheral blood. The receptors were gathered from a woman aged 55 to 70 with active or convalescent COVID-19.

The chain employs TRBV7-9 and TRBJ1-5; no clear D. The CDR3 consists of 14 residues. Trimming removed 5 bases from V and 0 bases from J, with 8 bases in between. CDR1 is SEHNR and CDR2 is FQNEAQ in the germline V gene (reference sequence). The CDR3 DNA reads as TGTGCCAGCAGCAAGAGCTATAGCAATCAGCCCCAGCATTTT. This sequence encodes CASSKSYSNQPQHF.

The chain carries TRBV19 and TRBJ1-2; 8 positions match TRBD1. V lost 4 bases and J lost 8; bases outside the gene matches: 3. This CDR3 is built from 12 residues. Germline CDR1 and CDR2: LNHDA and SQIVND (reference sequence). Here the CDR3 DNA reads TGTGCCAGTAGTAGCAGGGGGCGAGGCTACACCTTC. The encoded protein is CASSSRGRGYTF.

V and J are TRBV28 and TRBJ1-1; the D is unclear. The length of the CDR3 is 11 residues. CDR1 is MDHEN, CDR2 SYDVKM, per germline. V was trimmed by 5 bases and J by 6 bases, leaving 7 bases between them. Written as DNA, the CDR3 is TGTGCCAGCAGTCCCTCAGCTGAAGCTTTCTTT. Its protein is CASSPSAEAFF. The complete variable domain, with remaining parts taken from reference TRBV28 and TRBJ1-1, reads DVKVTQSSRYLVKRTGEKVFLECVQDMDHENMFWYRQDPGLGLRLIYFSYDVKMKEKGDIPEGYSVSREKKERFSLILESASTNQTSMYLCASSPSAEAFFGQGTRLTVV.

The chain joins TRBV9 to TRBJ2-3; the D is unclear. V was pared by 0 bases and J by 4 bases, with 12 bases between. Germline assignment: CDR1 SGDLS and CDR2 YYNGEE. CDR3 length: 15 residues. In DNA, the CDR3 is TGTGCCAGCAGCGTAGTAAGAGAGTTCTCAGATACGCAGTATTTT. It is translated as CASSVVREFSDTQYF.

The CDR3 here is CASSLSREGYNEQFF. The CDR3 coding sequence is TGTGCCAGCAGCTTATCCAGGGAGGGTTACAATGAGCAGTTCTTC. This sequence joins TRBV7-9 and TRBJ2-1, with 7 bases identical to TRBD2. Germline lookup yields CDR1 SEHNR and CDR2 FQNEAQ (reference sequence). The CDR3 runs to 15 residues. With 2 bases clipped from V and 4 bases from J, the junction kept 5 bases outside the gene matches.

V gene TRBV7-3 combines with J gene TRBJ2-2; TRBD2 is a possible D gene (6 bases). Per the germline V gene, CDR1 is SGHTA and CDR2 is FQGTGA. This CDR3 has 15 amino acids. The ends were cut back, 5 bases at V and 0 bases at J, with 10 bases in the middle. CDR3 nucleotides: TGTGCCAGCAGCCCCGCGGGGCCGAACACCGGGGAGCTGTTTTTT. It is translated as CASSPAGPNTGELFF.

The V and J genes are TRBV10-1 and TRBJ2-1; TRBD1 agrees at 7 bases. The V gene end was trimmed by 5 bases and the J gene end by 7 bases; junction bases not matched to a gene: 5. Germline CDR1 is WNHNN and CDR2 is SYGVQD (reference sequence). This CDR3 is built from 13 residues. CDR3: CASSLTGNNEQFF. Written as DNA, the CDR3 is TGCGCCAGCAGTTTGACAGGGAATAATGAGCAGTTCTTC.

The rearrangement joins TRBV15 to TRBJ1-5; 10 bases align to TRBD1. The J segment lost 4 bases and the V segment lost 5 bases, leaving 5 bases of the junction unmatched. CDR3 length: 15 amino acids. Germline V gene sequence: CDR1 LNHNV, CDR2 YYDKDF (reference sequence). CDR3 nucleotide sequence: TGTGCCACCAGCGGCGGACAGGGGGTGAATCAGCCCCAGCATTTT. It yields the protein CATSGGQGVNQPQHF. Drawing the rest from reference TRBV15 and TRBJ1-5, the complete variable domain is DAMVIQNPRYQVTQFGKPVTLSCSQTLNHNVMYWYQQKSSQAPKLLFHYYDKDFNNEADTPDNFQSRRPNTSFCFLDIRSPGLGDTAMYLCATSGGQGVNQPQHFGDGTRLSIL.

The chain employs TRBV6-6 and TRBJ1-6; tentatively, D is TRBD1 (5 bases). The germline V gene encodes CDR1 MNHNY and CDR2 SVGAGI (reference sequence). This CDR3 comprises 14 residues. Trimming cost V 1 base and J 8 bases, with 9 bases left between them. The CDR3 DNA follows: TGTGCCAGCAGTTACTGGGGGGGAGATTCACCCCTCCACTTT. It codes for CASSYWGGDSPLHF.

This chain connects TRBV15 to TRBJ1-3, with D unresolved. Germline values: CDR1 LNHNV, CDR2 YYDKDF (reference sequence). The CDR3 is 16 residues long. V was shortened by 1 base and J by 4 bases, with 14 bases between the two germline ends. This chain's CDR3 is CATSRGYKVGGNTIYF. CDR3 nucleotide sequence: TGTGCCACCAGCAGAGGGTATAAGGTGGGCGGAAACACCATATATTTT.

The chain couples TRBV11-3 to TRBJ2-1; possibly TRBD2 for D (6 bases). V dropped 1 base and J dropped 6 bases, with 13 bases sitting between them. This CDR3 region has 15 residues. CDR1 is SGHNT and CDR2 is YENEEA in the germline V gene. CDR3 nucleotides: TGTGCCAGCAGCTTAGTCCGGGAGAGGGGCAATGAGCAGTTCTTC. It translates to CASSLVRERGNEQFF.

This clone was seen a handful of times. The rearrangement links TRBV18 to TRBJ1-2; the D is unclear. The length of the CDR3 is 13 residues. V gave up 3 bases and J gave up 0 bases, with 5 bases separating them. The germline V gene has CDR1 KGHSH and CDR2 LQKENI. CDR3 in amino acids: CASSPVTNYGYTF. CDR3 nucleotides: TGTGCCAGCTCACCTGTTACTAACTATGGCTACACCTTC.

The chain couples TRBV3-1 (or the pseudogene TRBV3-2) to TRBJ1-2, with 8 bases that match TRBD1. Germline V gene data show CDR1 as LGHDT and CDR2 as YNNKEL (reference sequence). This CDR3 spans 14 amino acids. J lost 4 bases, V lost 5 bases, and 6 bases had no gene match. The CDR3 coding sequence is TGTGCCAGCAGCAACGGACAGGGAAGCTATGGCTACACCTTC. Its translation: CASSNGQGSYGYTF.

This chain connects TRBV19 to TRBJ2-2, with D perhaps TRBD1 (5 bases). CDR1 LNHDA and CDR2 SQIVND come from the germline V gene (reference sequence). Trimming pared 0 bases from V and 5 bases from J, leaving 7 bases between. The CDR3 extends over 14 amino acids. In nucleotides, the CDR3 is TGTGCCAGTAGTATAGACAGGGAAACCGGGGAGCTGTTTTTT. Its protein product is CASSIDRETGELFF.

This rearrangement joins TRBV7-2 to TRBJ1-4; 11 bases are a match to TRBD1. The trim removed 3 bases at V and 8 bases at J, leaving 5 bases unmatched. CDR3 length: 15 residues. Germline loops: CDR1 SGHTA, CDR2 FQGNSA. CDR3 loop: CASSLGQGVKEKLFF. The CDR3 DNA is TGTGCCAGCAGCTTGGGACAGGGGGTTAAAGAAAAACTGTTTTTT.

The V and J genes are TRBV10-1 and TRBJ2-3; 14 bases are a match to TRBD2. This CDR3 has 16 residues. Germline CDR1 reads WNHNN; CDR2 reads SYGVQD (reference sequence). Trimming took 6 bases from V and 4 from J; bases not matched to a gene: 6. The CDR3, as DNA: TGCGCCAGCAGCTCGGGACTAGCGGGAGTCGCAGATACGCAGTATTTT. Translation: CASSSGLAGVADTQYF.

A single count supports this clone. The CDR3 region is CASSSTGTDSYEQYF. The CDR3 DNA follows: TGTGCCAGCAGCTCCACCGGGACAGACTCTTACGAGCAGTACTTC. The V gene is TRBV13, the J gene TRBJ2-7; 7 bases line up with TRBD1. V lost 4 bases and J lost 4; bases outside the gene matches: 10. CDR1 PRHDT and CDR2 FYEKMQ come from the germline V gene (reference sequence). The CDR3 is 15 residues long.

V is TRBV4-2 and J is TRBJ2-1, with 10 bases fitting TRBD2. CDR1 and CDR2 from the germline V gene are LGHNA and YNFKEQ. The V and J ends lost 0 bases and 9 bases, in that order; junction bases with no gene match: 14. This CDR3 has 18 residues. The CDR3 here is CASSQDPRRSGRALEQFF. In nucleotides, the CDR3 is TGTGCCAGCAGCCAAGATCCCCGGAGGAGCGGGAGGGCCCTTGAGCAGTTCTTC.

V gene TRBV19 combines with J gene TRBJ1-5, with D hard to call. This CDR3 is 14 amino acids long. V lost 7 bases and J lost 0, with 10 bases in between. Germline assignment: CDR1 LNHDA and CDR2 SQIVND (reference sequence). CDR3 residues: CASNPGYSNQPQHF. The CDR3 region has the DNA TGTGCCAGTAACCCAGGCTATAGCAATCAGCCCCAGCATTTT.

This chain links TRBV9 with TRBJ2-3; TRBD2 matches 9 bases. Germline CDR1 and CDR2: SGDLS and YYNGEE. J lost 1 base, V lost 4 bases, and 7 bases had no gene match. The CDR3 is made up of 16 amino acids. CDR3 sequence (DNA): TGTGCCAGCAGCCTCAGGACTAGCGCACGCACAGATACGCAGTATTTT. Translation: CASSLRTSARTDTQYF.

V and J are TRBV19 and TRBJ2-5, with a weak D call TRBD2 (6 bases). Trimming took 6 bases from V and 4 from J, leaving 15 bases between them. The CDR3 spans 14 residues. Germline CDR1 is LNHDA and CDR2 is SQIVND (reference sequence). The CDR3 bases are TGTGCCAGTAGCCAGACTAGTGCCAGAGAGACCCAGTACTTC. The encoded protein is CASSQTSARETQYF.

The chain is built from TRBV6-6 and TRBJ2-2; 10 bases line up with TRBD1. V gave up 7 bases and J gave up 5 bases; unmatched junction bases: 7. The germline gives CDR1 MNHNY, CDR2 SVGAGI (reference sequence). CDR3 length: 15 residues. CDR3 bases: TGTGCCAGCATACGAGGGACAGGGGATACCGGGGAGCTGTTTTTT. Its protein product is CASIRGTGDTGELFF.

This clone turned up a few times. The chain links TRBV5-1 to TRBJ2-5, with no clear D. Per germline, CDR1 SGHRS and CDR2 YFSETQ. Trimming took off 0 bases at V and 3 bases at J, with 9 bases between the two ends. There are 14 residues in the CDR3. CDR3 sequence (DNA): TGCGCCAGCAGCTTGGCTTTCAGCGAAGAGACCCAGTACTTC. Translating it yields CASSLAFSEETQYF.

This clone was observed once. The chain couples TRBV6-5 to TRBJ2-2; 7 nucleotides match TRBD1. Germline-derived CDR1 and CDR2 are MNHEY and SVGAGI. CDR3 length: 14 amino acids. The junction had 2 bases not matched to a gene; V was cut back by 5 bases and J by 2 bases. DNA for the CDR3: TGTGCCAGCAGTCGACAGGGAAACACCGGGGAGCTGTTTTTT. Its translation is CASSRQGNTGELFF.

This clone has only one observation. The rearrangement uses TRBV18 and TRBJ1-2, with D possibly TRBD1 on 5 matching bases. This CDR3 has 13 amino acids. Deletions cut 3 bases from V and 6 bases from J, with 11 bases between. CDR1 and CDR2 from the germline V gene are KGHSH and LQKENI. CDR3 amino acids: CASSPRGGDGYTF. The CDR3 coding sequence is TGTGCCAGCTCACCCCGGGGCGGGGATGGCTACACCTTC.

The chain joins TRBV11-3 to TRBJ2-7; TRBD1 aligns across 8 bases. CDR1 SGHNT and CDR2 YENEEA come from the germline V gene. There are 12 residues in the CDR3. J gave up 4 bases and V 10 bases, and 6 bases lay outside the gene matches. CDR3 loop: CATGQGGYEQYF. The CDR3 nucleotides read TGTGCCACAGGACAGGGTGGGTACGAGCAGTACTTC.

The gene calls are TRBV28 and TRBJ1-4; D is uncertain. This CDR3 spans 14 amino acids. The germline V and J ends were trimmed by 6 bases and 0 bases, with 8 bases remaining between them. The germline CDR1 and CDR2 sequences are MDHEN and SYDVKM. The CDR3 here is CASSAGATNEKLFF. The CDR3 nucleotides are TGTGCCAGCAGCGCCGGGGCAACTAATGAAAAACTGTTTTTT.

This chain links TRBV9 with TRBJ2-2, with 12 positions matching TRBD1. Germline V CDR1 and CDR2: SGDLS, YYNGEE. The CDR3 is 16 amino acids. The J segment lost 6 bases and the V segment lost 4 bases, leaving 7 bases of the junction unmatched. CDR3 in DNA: TGTGCCAGCAGCATAGGGACAGGGGGCGCCTCCGGGGAGCTGTTTTTT. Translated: CASSIGTGGASGELFF.

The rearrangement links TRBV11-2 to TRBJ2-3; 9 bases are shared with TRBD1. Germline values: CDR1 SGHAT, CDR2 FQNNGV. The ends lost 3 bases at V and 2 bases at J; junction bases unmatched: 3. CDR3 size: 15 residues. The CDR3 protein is CASSFGTGPTDTQYF. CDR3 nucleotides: TGTGCCAGCAGCTTCGGGACAGGGCCCACAGATACGCAGTATTTT. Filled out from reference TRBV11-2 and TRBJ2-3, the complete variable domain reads EAGVAQSPRYKIIEKRQSVAFWCNPISGHATLYWYQQILGQGPKLLIQFQNNGVVDDSQLPKDRFSAERLKGVDSTLKIQPAKLEDSAVYLCASSFGTGPTDTQYFGPGTRLTVL.

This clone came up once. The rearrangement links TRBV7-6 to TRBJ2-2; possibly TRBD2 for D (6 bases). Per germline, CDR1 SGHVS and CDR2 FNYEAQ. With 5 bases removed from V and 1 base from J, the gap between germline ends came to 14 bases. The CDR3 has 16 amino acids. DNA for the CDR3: TGTGCCAGCAGCCCGGGGAGGCCCGGGAACACCGGGGAGCTGTTTTTT. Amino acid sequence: CASSPGRPGNTGELFF.

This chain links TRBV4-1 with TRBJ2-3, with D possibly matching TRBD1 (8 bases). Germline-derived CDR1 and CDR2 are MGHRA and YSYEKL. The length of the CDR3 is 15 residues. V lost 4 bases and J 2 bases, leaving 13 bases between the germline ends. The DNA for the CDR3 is TGCGCCAGCAGCCCAACAGGGGGGGACACAGATACGCAGTATTTT. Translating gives CASSPTGGDTDTQYF.

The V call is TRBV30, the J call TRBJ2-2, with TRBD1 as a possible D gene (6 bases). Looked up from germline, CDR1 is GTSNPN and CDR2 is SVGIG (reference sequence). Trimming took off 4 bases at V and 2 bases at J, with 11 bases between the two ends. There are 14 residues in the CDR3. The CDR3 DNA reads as TGTGCCTGGAAAACAGGGTTCAACACCGGGGAGCTGTTTTTT. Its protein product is CAWKTGFNTGELFF.